The clone carrying this T cell receptor (beta chain) was observed a few times. Its antigen is as yet unknown. Each CDR3 protein gets one entry after TCRdb re-called the 5' RACE reads with MiXCR. The sample consists of around 250,000 distinct CDR3 sequences, less than 20% of them appearing once. Germline CDR1 is GTSNPN and CDR2 is SVGIG (reference sequence). This CDR3 contains 14 residues. V dropped 2 bases and J dropped 0 bases, with 5 bases sitting between them. This specimen comes from a study of T-cell memory formation after mild COVID-19. Study observations and caveats: Mostly located in CM and EM were contracting CD4+ clones, with contracting CD8+ clones located in EMRA. Day 37-peaking second-wave clones had unconfirmed SARS-CoV-2 specificity.

Sequencing was done on a sample of PBMCs or a T cell subset sorted from them (not recorded which). The rearrangement links TRBV30 to TRBJ2-6; D gene ambiguous. This clonotype originated in an adult woman who had mild COVID-19 (a few samples of this study predate the infection). Cell type and time point are not known. This chain's CDR3 is CAWSLHSGANVLTF. CDR3 sequence (DNA): TGTGCCTGGAGTCTCCACTCTGGGGCCAACGTCCTGACTTTC.